Shown below are 18 T cell receptor beta chains from a single sample sequenced in a study of T cells after yellow fever vaccination (dated by TCRdb to about 2019). The sample's treatment or condition label, decoded: live attenuated yellow fever vaccine strain. The library was made by 5' RACE. Sequencing relied on an Illumina HiSeq 2500. The public reads were reanalyzed by TCRdb: fastp trimming at Q25, MiXCR alignment, in-frame beta chains only. Rows with a matching CDR3 protein are joined into one entry that keeps the most common DNA and genes. The sample table records more than 90,000 distinct CDR3 sequences; roughly 8.9% of these occur just once. Over 25% of the sample is in the top ten clones. The sample consisted of CD8+ T cells sorted from PBMCs, taken 45 days after the yellow fever booster vaccination. These receptor sequences come from a man under 40 who received the YFV17D yellow fever vaccine.

This clonotype occurred many times. The chain uses TRBV28 and TRBJ2-5, with D perhaps given as TRBD1 or TRBD2 (5 bases each). V shed 11 bases and J shed 0 bases, with 13 bases lying between them. The CDR3 loop spans 13 amino acids. From germline, CDR1 is MDHEN and CDR2 SYDVKM. In DNA, the CDR3 is TGTGCCTCACTGGGGGAGTACCAAGAGACCCAGTACTTC. Its protein is CASLGEYQETQYF.

This rearrangement joins TRBV28 to TRBJ2-1; D tentatively fits TRBD1 or TRBD2 (6 bases each). CDR1 is MDHEN, CDR2 SYDVKM, per germline. The CDR3 is 16 residues long. V lost 9 bases and J lost 7, with 25 bases in between. DNA of the CDR3: TGTGCCAGGAGCCTCGGGGGCGGGTCAGGAAGGAATGAGCAGTTCTTC. It specifies CARSLGGGSGRNEQFF. Using reference TRBV28 and TRBJ2-1 for the parts outside the CDR3, the full variable domain is DVKVTQSSRYLVKRTGEKVFLECVQDMDHENMFWYRQDPGLGLRLIYFSYDVKMKEKGDIPEGYSVSREKKERFSLILESASTNQTSMYLCARSLGGGSGRNEQFFGPGTRLTVL.

The chain links TRBV2 to TRBJ2-1, with TRBD2 matching 8 bases. The trim removed 0 bases at V and 2 bases at J, leaving 6 bases unmatched. The germline CDR1 and CDR2 sequences are SNHLY and FYNNEI. This CDR3 is 17 amino acids long. This chain's CDR3 is CASSEADIGRAYNEQFF. The CDR3 bases are TGTGCCAGCAGTGAAGCGGATATCGGGAGGGCCTACAATGAGCAGTTCTTC.

The J gene is TRBJ1-5, the V gene TRBV30; possible D gene TRBD1, 5 bases. Germline-derived CDR1 and CDR2 are GTSNPN and SVGIG (reference sequence). The ends were cut back, 2 bases at V and 4 bases at J, with 15 bases in the middle. There are 15 residues in the CDR3. The CDR3 sequence: CAWSPLTVGNQPQHF. The CDR3 coding sequence is TGTGCCTGGAGTCCCCTGACAGTTGGTAATCAGCCCCAGCATTTT.

The genes are TRBV19 and TRBJ1-1; D remains unclear. The V and J ends lost 1 base and 0 bases respectively, with 3 bases between them. Germline CDR1 reads LNHDA; CDR2 reads SQIVND (reference sequence). The CDR3 length is 13 residues. The CDR3 loop is CASSIGVNTEAFF. The DNA of the CDR3 is TGTGCCAGTAGTATAGGAGTGAACACTGAAGCTTTCTTT.

This clonotype has a count of ten or more. The chain joins TRBV27 to TRBJ2-1, with 9 nucleotides matching TRBD2. This CDR3 is built from 15 residues. J gave up 7 bases and V 2 bases, and 6 bases lay outside the gene matches. Germline V CDR1 and CDR2: MNHEY, SMNVEV (reference sequence). This chain's CDR3 is CASSLVAGGTNEQFF. The CDR3 region has the DNA TGTGCCAGCAGTTTAGTTGCGGGAGGGACGAATGAGCAGTTCTTC.

This clonotype was recorded a few times. The chain recombines TRBV6-2 or TRBV6-3 with TRBJ2-3; D remains ambiguous. CDR1 and CDR2 (germline): MNHEY, SVGEGT. CDR3 length: 15 amino acids. Trimming stripped 2 bases from V and 2 bases from J, with 11 bases between. The DNA for the CDR3 is TGTGCCAGCAGTTACCCGGACGGAAACACAGATACGCAGTATTTT. Translating it yields CASSYPDGNTDTQYF.

The chain is built from TRBV6-6 and TRBJ2-7; the D is unclear. V lost 2 bases and J 7 bases, leaving 12 bases between the germline ends. Germline V lookup: CDR1 MNHNY, CDR2 SVGAGI (reference sequence). This CDR3 is 13 amino acids long. For the CDR3, the DNA is TGTGCCAGCAGTTACAACCAGATGGGGGAGCAGTACTTC. Translation gives CASSYNQMGEQYF.

At least ten counts were recorded for this clonotype. This chain joins TRBV10-2 and TRBJ2-3; 7 positions agree with TRBD2. The germline V gene has CDR1 WSHSY and CDR2 SAAADI. The V gene end was trimmed by 6 bases and the J gene end by 3 bases; junction bases not matched to a gene: 15. The CDR3 contains 17 residues. The CDR3 nucleotides are TGCGCCAGCAGGGAACCGCGCGGCGGGAGTAGGACAGATACGCAGTATTTT. Protein: CASREPRGGSRTDTQYF.

This clonotype was recorded many times. The chain is built from TRBV27 and TRBJ2-7, with D possibly matching TRBD2 (6 bases). Trimming took off 5 bases at V and 9 bases at J, with 26 bases between the two ends. The CDR3 contains 16 residues. The germline V gene encodes CDR1 MNHEY and CDR2 SMNVEV (reference sequence). CDR3: CASSLAGGTQLLGQYF. CDR3 sequence (DNA): TGTGCCAGCAGTCTGGCGGGTGGGACTCAACTCCTGGGGCAGTACTTC.

The chain links TRBV11-2 to TRBJ2-5, with 12 nucleotides matching TRBD2. J gave up 5 bases and V 1 base, and 2 bases lay outside the gene matches. Germline assignment: CDR1 SGHAT and CDR2 FQNNGV. There are 15 residues in the CDR3. DNA for the CDR3: TGTGCCAGCAGCTTAGGGACTAGCGGGACGGAGACCCAGTACTTC. It yields the protein CASSLGTSGTETQYF.

V and J are TRBV11-2 and TRBJ2-7; 7 bases line up with TRBD2. The CDR3 has 15 amino acids. V shed 5 bases and J 3 bases; nucleotides not matched to a gene: 10. Germline assignment: CDR1 SGHAT and CDR2 FQNNGV. Here the CDR3 reads CASSPTLADGYEQYF. CDR3 sequence (DNA): TGTGCCAGCAGCCCCACCCTAGCGGACGGCTACGAGCAGTACTTC.

This clonotype was seen many times. The chain is built from TRBV15 and TRBJ1-5; TRBD1 aligns across 7 bases. CDR3 length: 15 amino acids. With 0 bases clipped from V and 7 bases from J, the junction kept 6 bases outside the gene matches. In germline, CDR1 is LNHNV, CDR2 YYDKDF (reference sequence). The CDR3 is CATSRDKGAGQPQHF. The CDR3 nucleotides are TGTGCCACCAGCAGAGATAAGGGGGCTGGACAGCCCCAGCATTTT.

Comment on this clonotype: A single base separates this from a much larger clone, so it may be a read error. The chain links TRBV4-3 to TRBJ2-1; 8 bases are shared with TRBD2. The CDR3 has 16 residues. Germline V gene data show CDR1 as LGHNA and CDR2 as YSLEER. Unmatched junction bases numbered 9, after V lost 3 bases and J lost 5 bases. Here the CDR3 reads CASSQSGTRTDNEQFF. DNA for the CDR3: TGCGCCAGCAGCCAGTCCGGGACTAGGACCGACAATGAGCAGTTCTTC.

Ten or more counts support this clonotype. The V gene is TRBV3-1, the J gene TRBJ2-7; D remains unclear. This CDR3 is built from 14 residues. With 7 bases removed from V and 0 bases from J, the gap between germline ends came to 13 bases. Germline CDR1 is LGHDT and CDR2 is YNNKEL (reference sequence). In DNA form, the CDR3 reads TGTGCCAGCAAGCCGACGGGCAGCTCCTACGAGCAGTACTTC. It yields the protein CASKPTGSSYEQYF.

This clonotype was seen at least ten times. CDR3 in amino acids: CASRAPTDTQYF. The CDR3 nucleotides read TGTGCCAGCCGAGCACCAACGGATACGCAGTATTTT. The chain joins TRBV27 to TRBJ2-3; no clear D. Germline V gene sequence: CDR1 MNHEY, CDR2 SMNVEV (reference sequence). V lost 8 bases to trimming and J lost 6 bases, with 12 bases between them. CDR3 length: 12 amino acids.

With regard to this clonotype: Given a much more abundant clone one base away, this may be a read error. The J gene is TRBJ2-7, the V gene TRBV6-2 or TRBV6-3; D unclear. This CDR3 region has 12 residues. Germline CDR1 reads MNHEY; CDR2 reads SVGEGT. DNA for the CDR3: TGTGCCAGCAGTACAGAGGTTTACGCGCAGTACTTC. Amino acids: CASSTEVYAQYF.

This clonotype was seen repeatedly, ten times or more. The rearrangement uses TRBV9 and TRBJ2-5; D might be TRBD2 (6 bases). There are 14 residues in the CDR3. Germline CDR1 SGDLS, CDR2 YYNGEE. V lost 2 bases and J lost 1, with 9 bases in between. The CDR3 nucleotides are TGTGCCAGCAGCGTTTCTAGCGTCCAAGAGACCCAGTACTTC. It encodes CASSVSSVQETQYF.